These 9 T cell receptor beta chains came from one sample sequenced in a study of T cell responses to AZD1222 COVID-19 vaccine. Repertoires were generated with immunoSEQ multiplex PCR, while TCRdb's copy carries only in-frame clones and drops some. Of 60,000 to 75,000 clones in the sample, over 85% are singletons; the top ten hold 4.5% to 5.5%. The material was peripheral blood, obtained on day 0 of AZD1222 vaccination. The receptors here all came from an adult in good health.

CDR3 DNA: TGTGCCTGGAGTATAACAGGGGGCACGGAGCCCCAGCATTTT. Encoded protein: CAWSITGGTEPQHF. V gene TRBV30 combines with J gene TRBJ1-5; 9 bases are shared with TRBD1. Trimming took 2 bases from V and 8 from J; bases not matched to a gene: 7. CDR1 and CDR2 from the germline V gene are GTSNPN and SVGIG (reference sequence). This CDR3 spans 14 amino acids. The full variable domain, its missing parts supplied by reference TRBV30 and TRBJ1-5, is SQTIHQWPATLVQPVGSPLSLECTVEGTSNPNLYWYRQAAGRGLQLLFYSVGIGQISSEVPQNLSASRPQDRQFILSSKKLLLSDSGFYLCAWSITGGTEPQHFGDGTRLSIL.

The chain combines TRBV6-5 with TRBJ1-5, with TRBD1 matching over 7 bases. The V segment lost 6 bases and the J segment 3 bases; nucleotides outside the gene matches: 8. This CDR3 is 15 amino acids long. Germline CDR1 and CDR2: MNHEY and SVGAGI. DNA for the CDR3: TGTGCCAGCAGGGGACAGATTACCCCCAATCAGCCCCAGCATTTT. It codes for CASRGQITPNQPQHF.

The CDR3 DNA follows: TGTGCCAGTAGTCCACCGGGACACAGTGGGAGCTCCTATAATTCACCCCTCCACTTT. Amino acids: CASSPPGHSGSSYNSPLHF. The chain employs TRBV19 and TRBJ1-6; D might be TRBD1 (6 bases). Looked up from germline, CDR1 is LNHDA and CDR2 is SQIVND (reference sequence). V was clipped by 5 bases and J by 0 bases, with 20 bases between them. CDR3 length: 19 residues.

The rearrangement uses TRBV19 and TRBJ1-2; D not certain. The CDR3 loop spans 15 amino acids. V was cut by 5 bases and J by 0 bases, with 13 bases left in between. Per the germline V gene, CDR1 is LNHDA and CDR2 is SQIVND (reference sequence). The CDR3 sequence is CASSRRESPNYGYTF. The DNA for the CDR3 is TGTGCCAGTAGTCGCAGAGAATCCCCTAACTATGGCTACACCTTC. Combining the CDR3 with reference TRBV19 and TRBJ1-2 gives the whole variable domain DGGITQSPKYLFRKEGQNVTLSCEQNLNHDAMYWYRQDPGQGLRLIYYSQIVNDFQKGDIAEGYSVSREKKESFPLTVTSAQKNPTAFYLCASSRRESPNYGYTFGSGTRLTVV.

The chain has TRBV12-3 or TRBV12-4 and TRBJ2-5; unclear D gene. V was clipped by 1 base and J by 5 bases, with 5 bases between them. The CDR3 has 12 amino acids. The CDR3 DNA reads TGTGCCAGCAGTTTAGTCACGGAGACCCAGTACTTC. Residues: CASSLVTETQYF.

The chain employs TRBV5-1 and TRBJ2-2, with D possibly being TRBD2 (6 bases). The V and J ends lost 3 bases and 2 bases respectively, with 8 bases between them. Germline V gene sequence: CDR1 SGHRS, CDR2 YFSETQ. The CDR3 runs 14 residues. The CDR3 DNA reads TGCGCCAGCAGCTCCGGGACTAACACCGGGGAGCTGTTTTTT. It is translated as CASSSGTNTGELFF.

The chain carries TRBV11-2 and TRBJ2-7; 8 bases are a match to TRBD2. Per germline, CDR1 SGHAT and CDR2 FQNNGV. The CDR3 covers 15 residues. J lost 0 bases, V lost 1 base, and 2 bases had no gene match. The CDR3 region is CASSLVAGGSYEQYF. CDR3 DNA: TGTGCCAGCAGCTTAGTGGCGGGGGGCTCCTACGAGCAGTACTTC.

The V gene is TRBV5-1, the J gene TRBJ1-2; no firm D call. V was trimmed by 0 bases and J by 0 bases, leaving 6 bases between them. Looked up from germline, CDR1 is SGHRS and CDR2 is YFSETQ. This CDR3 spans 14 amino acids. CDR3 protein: CASSLAGSNYGYTF. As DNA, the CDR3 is TGCGCCAGCAGCTTGGCAGGATCTAACTATGGCTACACCTTC.

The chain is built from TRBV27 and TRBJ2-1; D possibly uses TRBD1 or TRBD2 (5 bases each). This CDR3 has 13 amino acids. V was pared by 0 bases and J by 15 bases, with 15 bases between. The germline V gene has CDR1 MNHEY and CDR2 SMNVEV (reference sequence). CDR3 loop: CASSLSGVGKPFF. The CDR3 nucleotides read TGTGCCAGCAGTTTATCAGGGGTCGGGAAGCCGTTCTTC.